The rows below give T cell receptor beta chains drawn from one sample of a study of shared clonotypes between healthy human individuals. Libraries were prepared by immunoSEQ multiplex PCR; TCRdb keeps only in-frame clonotypes and omits some of them. Found here are roughly 2,300,000 clones, around 92% of them singletons; the top ten hold roughly 0.34%. The sequenced material came from naive CD4+ T cells from PBMCs. These receptors originate from a man aged 18 to 29 in good health. Some clones in this sample may be carry-over from other donors' samples. Both conserved end residues are part of each CDR3. Only part of the rows carry a size: once, few, many, or a class if the clone is expanded.

cdr3_length clone_size v_call cdr3_aa
15 . TRBV14 CASSRGLIRTDTQYF
14 . TRBV6-6 CASSYEGTNEKLFF
14 . TRBV2 CASGDPSGSNEQFF
15 . TRBV29-1 CSLLGASGIPDTQYF
13 . TRBV5-4 CASSLSGSGEQYF
16 . TRBV11-2 CASSLVRGGSYNEQFF
16 . TRBV4-2 CASSQEWGANTGELFF
15 . TRBV13 CASSPSGPGQYEQYF
13 once TRBV10-3 CAISEVTSGTIYF
14 . TRBV4-3 CASSQAPPGGELFF
15 once TRBV28 CASSPTYRRRDEKFF
16 . TRBV9 CASSLGLAGGVGELFF
15 . TRBV5-1 CASSLDSRSTGELFF
16 . TRBV5-6 CASSSMTSGLYNEQFF
15 . TRBV5-1 CASSVVGTEQETQYF
15 . TRBV18 CASSPSEATYNEQFF
15 . TRBV7-2 CASSLDTRGNQPQHF
15 . TRBV28 CASSRSQGAGEKLFF
13 . TRBV6-5 CASSFGSQETQYF
17 . TRBV11-2 CASSPRGGAAPNNEQFF
14 . TRBV12-5 CASGLGLSGTEAFF
18 . TRBV2 CASTEFWKGQGIPGELFF
15 . TRBV28 CASSLSPVGGQPQHF
14 . TRBV7-3 CASSPGGSPYGYTF
14 . TRBV19 CASRRTPEGEKLFF
15 . TRBV7-3 CASSLQASGYNEQFF
15 . TRBV5-6 CASSLGQGQNSPLHF
14 . TRBV9 CASSVRDRGTEQYF
14 . TRBV30 CAWSRGRLADTQYF
13 . TRBV18 CASSPLYQETQYF
14 . TRBV11-2 CASSRVTSGNTIYF
14 . TRBV28 CASSSGGRRTEAFF
14 . TRBV27 CASTSPGQGGEQYF
12 . TRBV10-3 CAISESGTEAFF
15 . TRBV28 CASSFTGVIPYEQYF
12 . TRBV28 CASSQLLGTCLF
14 . TRBV5-1 CASSFTTGTYGYTF
12 . TRBV11-2 CASSLGADGYTF
14 . TRBV28 CASSPDRRNTEAFF
16 once TRBV7-3 CASSLIATGRPYEQYF
14 . TRBV5-5 CASSFGGFHYGYTF
16 . TRBV2 CASRATAQFAKNIQYF